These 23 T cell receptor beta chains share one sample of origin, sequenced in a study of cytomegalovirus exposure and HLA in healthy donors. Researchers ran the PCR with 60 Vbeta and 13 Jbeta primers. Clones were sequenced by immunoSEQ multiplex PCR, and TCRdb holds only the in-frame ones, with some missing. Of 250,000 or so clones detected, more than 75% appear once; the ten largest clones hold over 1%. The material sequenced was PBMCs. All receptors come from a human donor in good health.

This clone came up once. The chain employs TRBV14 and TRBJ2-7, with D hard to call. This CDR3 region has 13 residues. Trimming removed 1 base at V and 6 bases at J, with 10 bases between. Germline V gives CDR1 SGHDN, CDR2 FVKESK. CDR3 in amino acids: CASSQAGVSEQYF. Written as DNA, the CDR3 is TGTGCCAGCAGCCAAGCTGGAGTGAGCGAGCAGTACTTC.

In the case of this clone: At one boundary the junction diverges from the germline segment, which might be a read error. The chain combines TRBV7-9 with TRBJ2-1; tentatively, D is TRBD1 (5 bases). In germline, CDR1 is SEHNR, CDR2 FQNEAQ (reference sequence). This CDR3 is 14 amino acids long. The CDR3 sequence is CSSLSQGALNEQFF. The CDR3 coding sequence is TGTTCCAGCTTGAGCCAAGGGGCTTTAAATGAGCAGTTCTTC. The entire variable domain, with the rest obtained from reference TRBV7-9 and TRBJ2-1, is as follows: DTGVSQNPRHKITKRGQNVTFRCDPISEHNRLYWYRQTLGQGPEFLTYFQNEAQLEKSRLLSDRFSAERPKGSFSTLEIQRTEQGDSAMYLCSSLSQGALNEQFFGPGTRLTVL.

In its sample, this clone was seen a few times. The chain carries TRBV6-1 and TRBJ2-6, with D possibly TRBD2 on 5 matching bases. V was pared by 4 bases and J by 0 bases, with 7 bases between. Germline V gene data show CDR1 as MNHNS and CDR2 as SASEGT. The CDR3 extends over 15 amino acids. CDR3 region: CASSVAGSGANVLTF. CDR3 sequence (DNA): TGTGCCAGCAGTGTGGCGGGCTCTGGGGCCAACGTCCTGACTTTC.

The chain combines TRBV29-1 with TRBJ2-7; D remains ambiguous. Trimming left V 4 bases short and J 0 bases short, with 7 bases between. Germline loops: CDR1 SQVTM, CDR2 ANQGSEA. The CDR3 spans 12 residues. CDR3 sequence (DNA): TGCAGCGTTGCGCGGAACTCCTACGAGCAGTACTTC. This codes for CSVARNSYEQYF.

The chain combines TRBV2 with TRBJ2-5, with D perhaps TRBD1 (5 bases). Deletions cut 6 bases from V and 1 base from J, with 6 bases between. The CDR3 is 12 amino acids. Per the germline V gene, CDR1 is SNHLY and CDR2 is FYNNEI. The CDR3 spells CASSRAQETQYF. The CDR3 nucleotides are TGTGCCAGCAGCAGGGCCCAAGAGACCCAGTACTTC.

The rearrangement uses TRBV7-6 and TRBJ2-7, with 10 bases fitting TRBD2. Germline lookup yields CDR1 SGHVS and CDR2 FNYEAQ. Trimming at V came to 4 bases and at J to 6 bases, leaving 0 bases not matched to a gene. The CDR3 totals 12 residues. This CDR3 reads CASSWTSGEQYF. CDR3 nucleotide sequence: TGTGCCAGCAGCTGGACTAGCGGCGAGCAGTACTTC.

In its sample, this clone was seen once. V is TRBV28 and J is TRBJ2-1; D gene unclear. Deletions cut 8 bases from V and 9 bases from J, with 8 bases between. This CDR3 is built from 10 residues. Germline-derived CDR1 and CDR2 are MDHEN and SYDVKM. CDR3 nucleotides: TGTGCCAGCGGCGGTGCTGAGCAGTTCTTC. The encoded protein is CASGGAEQFF.

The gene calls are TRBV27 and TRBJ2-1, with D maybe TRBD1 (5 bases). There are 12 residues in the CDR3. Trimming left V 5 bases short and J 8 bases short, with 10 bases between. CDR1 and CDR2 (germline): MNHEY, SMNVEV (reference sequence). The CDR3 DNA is TGTGCCAGCAGTATCCAGGGTTATGAGCAGTTCTTC. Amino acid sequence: CASSIQGYEQFF.

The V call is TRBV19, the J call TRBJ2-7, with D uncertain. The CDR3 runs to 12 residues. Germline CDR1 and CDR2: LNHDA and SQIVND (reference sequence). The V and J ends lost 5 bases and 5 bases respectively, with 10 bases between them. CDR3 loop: CASSPPSHEQYF. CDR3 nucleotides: TGTGCCAGTAGTCCCCCCTCTCACGAGCAGTACTTC. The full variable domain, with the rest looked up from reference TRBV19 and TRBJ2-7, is DGGITQSPKYLFRKEGQNVTLSCEQNLNHDAMYWYRQDPGQGLRLIYYSQIVNDFQKGDIAEGYSVSREKKESFPLTVTSAQKNPTAFYLCASSPPSHEQYFGPGTRLTVT.

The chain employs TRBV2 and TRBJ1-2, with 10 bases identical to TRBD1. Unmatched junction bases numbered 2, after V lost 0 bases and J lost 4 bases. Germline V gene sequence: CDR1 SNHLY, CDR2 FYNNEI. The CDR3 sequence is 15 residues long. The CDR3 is CASSEAGQGSYGYTF. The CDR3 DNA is TGTGCCAGCAGTGAAGCGGGACAGGGGAGCTATGGCTACACCTTC.

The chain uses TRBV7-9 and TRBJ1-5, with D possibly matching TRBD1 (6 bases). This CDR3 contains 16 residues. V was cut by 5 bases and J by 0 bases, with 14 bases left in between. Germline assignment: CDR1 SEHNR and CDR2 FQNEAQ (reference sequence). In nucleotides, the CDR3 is TGTGCCAGCAGCCACGGTGGACAGCTTAGCAATCAGCCCCAGCATTTT. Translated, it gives CASSHGGQLSNQPQHF.

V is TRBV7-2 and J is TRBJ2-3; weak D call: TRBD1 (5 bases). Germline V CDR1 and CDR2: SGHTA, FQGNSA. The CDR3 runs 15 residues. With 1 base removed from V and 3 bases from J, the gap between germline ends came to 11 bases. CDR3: CASSLVSRATDTQYF. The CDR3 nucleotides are TGTGCCAGCAGCTTAGTTTCCAGGGCGACAGATACGCAGTATTTT.

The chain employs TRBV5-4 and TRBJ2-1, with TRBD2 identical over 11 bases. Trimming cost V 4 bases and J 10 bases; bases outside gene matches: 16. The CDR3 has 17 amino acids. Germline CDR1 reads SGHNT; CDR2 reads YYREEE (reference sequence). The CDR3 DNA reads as TGTGCCAGCAGCCTGGAGGGCCCTACTAGCGGGAGACGGGAGCAGTTCTTC. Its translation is CASSLEGPTSGRREQFF.

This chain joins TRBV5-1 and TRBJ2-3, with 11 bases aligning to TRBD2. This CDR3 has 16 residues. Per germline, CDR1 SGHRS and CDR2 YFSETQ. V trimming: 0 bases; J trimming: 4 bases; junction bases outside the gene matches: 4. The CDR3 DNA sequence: TGCGCCAGCAGCTTGGAGTTAGCGGGAGGGGCAGATACGCAGTATTTT. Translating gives CASSLELAGGADTQYF. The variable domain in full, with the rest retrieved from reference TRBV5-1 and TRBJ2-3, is KAGVTQTPRYLIKTRGQQVTLSCSPISGHRSVSWYQQTPGQGLQFLFEYFSETQRNKGNFPGRFSGRQFSNSRSEMNVSTLELGDSALYLCASSLELAGGADTQYFGPGTRLTVL.

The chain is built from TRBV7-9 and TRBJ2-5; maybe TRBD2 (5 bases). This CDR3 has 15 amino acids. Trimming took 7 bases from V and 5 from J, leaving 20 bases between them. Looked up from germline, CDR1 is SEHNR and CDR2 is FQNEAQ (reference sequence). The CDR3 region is CASTPFRSTGETQYF. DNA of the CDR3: TGTGCCAGCACCCCCTTTCGGTCTACGGGGGAGACCCAGTACTTC.

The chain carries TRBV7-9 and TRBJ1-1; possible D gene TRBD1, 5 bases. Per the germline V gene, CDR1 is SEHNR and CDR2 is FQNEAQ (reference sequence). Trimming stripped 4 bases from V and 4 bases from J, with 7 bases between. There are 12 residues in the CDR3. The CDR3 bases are TGTGCCAGCAGCTCGCAGGGCACTGAAGCTTTCTTT. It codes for CASSSQGTEAFF.

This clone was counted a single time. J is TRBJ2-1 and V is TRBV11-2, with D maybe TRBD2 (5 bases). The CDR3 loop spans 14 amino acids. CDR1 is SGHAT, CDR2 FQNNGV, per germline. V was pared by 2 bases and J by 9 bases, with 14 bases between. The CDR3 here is CASSLSSVAGEQFF. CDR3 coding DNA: TGTGCCAGCAGCTTAAGTTCGGTTGCGGGTGAGCAGTTCTTC.

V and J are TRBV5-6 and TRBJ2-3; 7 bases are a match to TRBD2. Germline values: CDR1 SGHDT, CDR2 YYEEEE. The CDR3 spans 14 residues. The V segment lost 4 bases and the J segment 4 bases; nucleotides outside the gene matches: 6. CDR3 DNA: TGTGCCAGCAGCATGAGGGACTACTCAGATACGCAGTATTTT. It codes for CASSMRDYSDTQYF.

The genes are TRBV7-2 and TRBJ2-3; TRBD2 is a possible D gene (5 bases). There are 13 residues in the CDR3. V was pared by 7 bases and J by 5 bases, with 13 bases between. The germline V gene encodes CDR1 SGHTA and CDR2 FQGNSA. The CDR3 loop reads CASNRDGGDTQYF. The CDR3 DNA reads TGTGCCAGCAACCGCGACGGAGGAGATACGCAGTATTTT.

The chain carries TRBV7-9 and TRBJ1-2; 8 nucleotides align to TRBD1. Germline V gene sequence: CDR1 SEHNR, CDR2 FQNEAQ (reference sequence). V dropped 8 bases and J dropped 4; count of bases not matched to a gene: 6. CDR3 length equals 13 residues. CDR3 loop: CASGTGGVYGYTF. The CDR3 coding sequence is TGTGCCAGCGGGACAGGTGGAGTCTATGGCTACACCTTC.

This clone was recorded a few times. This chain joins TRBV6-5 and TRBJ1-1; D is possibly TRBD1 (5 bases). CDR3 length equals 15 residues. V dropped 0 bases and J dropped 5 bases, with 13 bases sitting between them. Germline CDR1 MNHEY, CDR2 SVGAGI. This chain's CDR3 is CASSYSISRETEAFF. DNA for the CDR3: TGTGCCAGCAGTTACTCGATTAGCAGGGAAACTGAAGCTTTCTTT.

This chain's CDR3 is CASTRPGFLNRNQPQHF. In DNA, the CDR3 is TGTGCCAGTACCCGTCCAGGTTTCTTAAATCGGAATCAGCCCCAGCATTTT. The V gene is TRBV6-4, the J gene TRBJ1-5; D not certain. Trimming stripped 9 bases from V and 4 bases from J, with 25 bases between. The CDR3 is 17 residues long. Germline V CDR1 and CDR2: MRHNA, SNTAGT.

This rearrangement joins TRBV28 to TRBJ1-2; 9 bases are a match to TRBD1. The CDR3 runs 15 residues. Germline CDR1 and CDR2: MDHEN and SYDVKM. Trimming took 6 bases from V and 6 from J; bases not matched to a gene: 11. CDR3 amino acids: CASRPLGQGRDGYTF. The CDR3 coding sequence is TGTGCCAGCAGGCCGCTCGGACAGGGGAGGGATGGCTACACCTTC.